This T cell receptor beta chain was sequenced in a study of response to subunit inactivated influenza vaccine. TCRdb analysed the RT-PCR reads with MiXCR anew, one entry per CDR3 protein. In the table there are more than 550,000 distinct CDR3 sequences, over 9.5% of which are singletons. This CDR3 comprises 19 residues. V was pared by 5 bases and J by 0 bases, with 10 bases of the junction left unmatched. Sequences were derived from PBMCs from blood, sampled on the day of vaccination. The TCR originated in a man aged 50 to 60 who received an inactivated influenza vaccine. This chain joins TRBV12-3 or TRBV12-4 and TRBJ2-1; TRBD2 agrees at 13 bases. The CDR3 protein is CASSHPGLAGSHSYNEQFF. Written as DNA, the CDR3 is TGTGCCAGCAGTCACCCGGGACTAGCGGGATCACACTCCTACAATGAGCAGTTCTTC.